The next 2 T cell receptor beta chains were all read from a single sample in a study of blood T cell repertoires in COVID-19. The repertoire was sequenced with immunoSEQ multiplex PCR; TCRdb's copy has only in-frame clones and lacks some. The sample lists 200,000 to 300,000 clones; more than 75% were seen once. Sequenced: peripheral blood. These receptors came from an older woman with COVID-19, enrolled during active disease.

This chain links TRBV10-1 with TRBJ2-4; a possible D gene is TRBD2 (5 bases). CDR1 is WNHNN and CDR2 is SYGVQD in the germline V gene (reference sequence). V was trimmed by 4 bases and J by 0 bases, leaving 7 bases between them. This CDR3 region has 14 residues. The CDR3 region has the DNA TGCGCCAGCAGTGGAAGCGGAGCCAAAAACATTCAGTACTTC. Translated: CASSGSGAKNIQYF.

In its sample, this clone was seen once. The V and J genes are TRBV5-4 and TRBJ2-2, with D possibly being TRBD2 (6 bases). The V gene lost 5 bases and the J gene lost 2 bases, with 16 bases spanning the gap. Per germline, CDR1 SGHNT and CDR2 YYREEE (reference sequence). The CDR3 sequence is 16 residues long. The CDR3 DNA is TGTGCCAGCAGTGTGGGGCTAGCGTTTAACACCGGGGAGCTGTTTTTT. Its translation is CASSVGLAFNTGELFF.